This paragraph reports one T cell receptor beta chain. This sample was included in a study of blood T cell repertoires in COVID-19. Overall study context: Donors in the United States, Italy and Spain gave samples during acute or convalescent COVID-19. T cells, B-cell-depleted T cells, or PBMCs supplied cDNA or gDNA.

Repertoires were generated with immunoSEQ multiplex PCR, while TCRdb's copy carries only in-frame clones and drops some. The sample has fewer than 350,000 clones, less than 85% seen once. Participants spanned ages about 18 to 100 years and resided in some 22 US areas. Membership in each cohort depended on participant-reported clinical history. V was pared by 0 bases and J by 9 bases, with 6 bases of the junction left unmatched. The CDR3 is made up of 14 amino acids. Germline loops: CDR1 SGHRS, CDR2 YFSETQ. The TCR was taken from a woman in her 30s who had been exposed to COVID-19. The specimen sequenced was PBMCs or T cells enriched from blood (not recorded which). The V call is TRBV5-1, the J call TRBJ1-2, with 9 bases aligning to TRBD1. In DNA, the CDR3 is TGCGCCAGCAGCTTGGAACAGGGGGCTTCAAGCTACACCTTC. The encoded protein is CASSLEQGASSYTF.